Below are 8 T cell receptor beta chains sequenced from a single sample in a study of tissue T cells after allogeneic stem cell transplantation. Time point here: mouse harvest day 14 after allogeneic transplant. Mouse grafts combined 10^7 T-cell-depleted bone marrow cells with 10^6 splenic CD5+ T cells. TCRdb's copy holds only in-frame clones and misses some; the assay was immunoSEQ multiplex PCR. The table has roughly 4,200 clones, around half seen once. Sequencing used lymph node tissue. Receptor source: a female BALB/c mouse given C57BL/6 T cells with graft-versus-host disease after an allogeneic hematopoietic cell transplant.

This clone was picked up a small number of times. Mouse germline and gene names are used. The read terminates 1 residue before the CDR3 end, so the remaining end is supplied by the germline J gene. The rearrangement uses TRBV31 and TRBJ1-1; D is uncertain. The length of the CDR3 is 13 residues. The V gene lost 0 bases and the J gene lost 2 bases, with 7 bases spanning the gap. The germline gives CDR1 GKSSPN, CDR2 SITVG. CDR3 amino acids: CAWSLIDNTEVFF. The sequenced CDR3 bases are TGTGCCTGGAGTCTAATAGATAACACAGAAGTCTTC.

To note about this clone: These gene names are mouse names. The CDR3 end falls 1 residue outside the read, so it is completed with the germline J gene. The chain joins TRBV3 to TRBJ1-3, with 11 positions matching TRBD1. Germline CDR1 and CDR2: SNHLY and FYNGKV (reference sequence). The CDR3 runs 14 residues. V lost 5 bases to trimming and J lost 7 bases; unmatched junction nucleotides: 4. Partial CDR3 DNA: TGTGCCAGCAGCCCTGGACAGGGGGCGAATACGCTCTAT. This translates into CASSPGQGANTLY. In full, the CDR3 reads CASSPGQGANTLYF.

Regarding this clone: Each gene name is a mouse one. The read gets to within 1 residue of the CDR3 end, and the germline J gene fills in the rest. The chain recombines TRBV2 with TRBJ2-2, with 8 bases lining up with TRBD2. V dropped 0 bases and J dropped 6; count of bases not matched to a gene: 3. The CDR3 runs 15 residues. The V gene's germline CDR1 is LGHNA and CDR2 YSYQKL. CDR3 bases read: TGTGCCAGCAGCCAAGAGGGGGGGGCGCCCGGGCAGCTCTAC. Protein: CASSQEGGAPGQLY. In full, the CDR3 reads CASSQEGGAPGQLYF.

Turning to this clone: Gene names and germline refer to mouse. The read ends 1 residue before the CDR3 terminus; that terminus is restored from the germline J gene. The J gene is TRBJ1-5, the V gene TRBV19; 8 bases agree with TRBD1. CDR3 length: 16 amino acids. The junction had 6 bases not matched to a gene; V was cut back by 1 base and J by 3 bases. Germline assignment: CDR1 FNHDT and CDR2 SITEND (reference sequence). The CDR3 DNA, read in part, is TGTGCCAGCAGTATACGCAGGGGGCAAGGCAACCAGGCTCCGCTT. Its translation is CASSIRRGQGNQAPL. The entire CDR3 is CASSIRRGQGNQAPLF.

As for this clone: Genes here carry mouse names. The read finishes 1 residue shy of the CDR3 end, and the germline J gene is used to complete it. The chain combines TRBV26 with TRBJ2-7; TRBD1 might be the D (5 bases). Trimming cost V 2 bases and J 7 bases, with 9 bases left between them. The CDR3 length is 12 residues. Germline V CDR1 and CDR2: KGHPV, FQNQEV (reference sequence). Incomplete CDR3 DNA: TGTGCCAGCAGTCTGGAGGGGAGGGAACAGTAC. This sequence encodes CASSLEGREQY. The complete CDR3 protein is CASSLEGREQYF.

This clone was counted a few times. Here the gene names and germline are mouse. With the read ending 1 residue before the CDR3 end, the germline J gene is used to fill in that end. The chain combines TRBV12-1 with TRBJ2-2; perhaps TRBD2 as D (6 bases). Trimming left V 1 base short and J 0 bases short, with 8 bases between. This CDR3 spans 15 amino acids. CDR1 is SGHSN and CDR2 is HYEKVE in the germline V gene. CDR3 DNA (partial): TGTGCCAGCTCTCTACCTGGGGCAAACACCGGGCAGCTCTAC. It specifies CASSLPGANTGQLY. The entire CDR3 sequence reads CASSLPGANTGQLYF.

By frequency in the sample, this clone is medium-sized. Genes and germline come from the mouse. The DNA ends 1 residue before the CDR3 does, and the rest of the CDR3 is filled in from the germline J gene. The rearrangement links TRBV19 to TRBJ1-4; D unresolved. This CDR3 contains 14 residues. Germline V lookup: CDR1 FNHDT, CDR2 SITEND (reference sequence). Trimming shortened V by 2 bases and J by 3 bases, and 8 bases separated the two germline ends. The CDR3 reads CASSMRGPNERLFF. CDR3 bases read: TGTGCCAGCAGTATGAGAGGGCCCAACGAAAGATTATTT.

This clone is medium-sized within its sample. The gene names given are mouse names. Coverage ceases 1 residue before the CDR3 finishes, and the germline J gene fills in the end. The genes are TRBV19 and TRBJ2-7; no clear D gene. This CDR3 comprises 12 residues. The V end was cut by 3 bases, the J end by 4 bases, with 8 bases between. The V gene's germline CDR1 is FNHDT and CDR2 SITEND (reference sequence). The covered CDR3 bases are TGTGCCAGCAGTAATCCGGGATATGAACAGTAC. It yields the protein CASSNPGYEQY. The whole CDR3 protein reads CASSNPGYEQYF.